This T cell receptor (beta chain) emerged from a study of blood T cell repertoires in COVID-19. The length of the CDR3 is 18 residues. Measured with immunoSEQ multiplex PCR; TCRdb has only the in-frame clones, and not every one. The sample lists roughly 260,000 clones; about 89% were seen once. V gene TRBV1 combines with J gene TRBJ2-1; whether TRBD2, the table's D call, matches the DNA was not checked. TRBV1 is classified as a pseudogene. Sample: peripheral blood. This receptor was obtained from a woman aged 45-65 years with acute or convalescent COVID-19. CDR3 region: CTSRWQRDDSRLYNEQFF. Written as DNA, the CDR3 is TGCACCAGCAGATGGCAGCGGGACGACTCCCGACTATACAATGAGCAGTTCTTC.